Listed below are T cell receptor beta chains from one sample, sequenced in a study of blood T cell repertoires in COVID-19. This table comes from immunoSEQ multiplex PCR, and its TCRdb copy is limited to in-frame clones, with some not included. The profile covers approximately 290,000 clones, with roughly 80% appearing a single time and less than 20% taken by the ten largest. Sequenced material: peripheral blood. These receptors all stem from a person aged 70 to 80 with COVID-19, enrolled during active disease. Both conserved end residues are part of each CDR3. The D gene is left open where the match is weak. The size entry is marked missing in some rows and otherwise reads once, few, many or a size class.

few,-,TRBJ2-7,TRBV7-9,CASSLAVYSYEQYF,TGTGCCAGCAGCTTAGCCGTATACTCCTACGAGCAGTACTTC
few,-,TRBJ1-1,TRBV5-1,CASSPGGAKNTEAFF,TGCGCCAGCAGTCCGGGGGGCGCGAAGAACACTGAAGCTTTCTTT
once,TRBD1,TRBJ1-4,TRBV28,CASSLRQGALLLGEKLFF,TGTGCCAGCAGTCTCAGACAGGGGGCCCTTCTGTTGGGCGAAAAACTGTTTTTT
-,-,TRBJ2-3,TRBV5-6,CALGGTDTQYF,TGTGCCCTCGGCGGGACAGATACGCAGTATTTT
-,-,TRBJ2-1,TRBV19,CASSPDSYNEQFF,TGTGCCAGTAGCCCCGACAGCTACAATGAGCAGTTCTTC
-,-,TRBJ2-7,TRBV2,CASSVSLAGYEQYF,TGTGCCAGCTCTGTTTCACTAGCTGGCTACGAGCAGTACTTC
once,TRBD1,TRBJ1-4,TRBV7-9,CASSLAQTGNEKLFF,TGTGCCAGCAGCTTAGCCCAGACAGGGAATGAAAAACTGTTTTTT
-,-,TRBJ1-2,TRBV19,CASSNLAGVGYTF,TGTGCCAGTAGTAATCTGGCGGGGGTTGGCTACACCTTC
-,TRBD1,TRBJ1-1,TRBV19,CASSPWGTGGRKAFF,TGTGCCAGTAGTCCATGGGGGACAGGGGGCCGAAAAGCTTTCTTT
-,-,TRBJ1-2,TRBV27,CASRGSGVYGYTF,TGTGCCAGCAGGGGTTCAGGGGTCTACGGCTACACCTTC